Each of the 27 T cell receptor beta chains below was sequenced from the same sample in a study of cytomegalovirus exposure and HLA in healthy donors. It was with 60 Vbeta and 13 Jbeta primers that the PCR ran. Assay used: immunoSEQ multiplex PCR; TCRdb lists only in-frame clones, some missing. The sample shows around 120,000 clones, around 69% of them seen only once. The source material was PBMCs. These receptor sequences come from a middle-aged woman in good health and CMV-seropositive.

V and J are TRBV7-6 and TRBJ1-5; 7 positions match TRBD1. There are 15 residues in the CDR3. CDR1 is SGHVS, CDR2 FNYEAQ, per germline. The J segment lost 10 bases and the V segment lost 0 bases, leaving 9 bases of the junction unmatched. The DNA of the CDR3 is TGTGCCAGCAGCTTAGCGACAGGGACAACACAACCCCAGCATTTT. Its translation is CASSLATGTTQPQHF.

The gene calls are TRBV5-1 and TRBJ2-7, with D unclear. This CDR3 has 14 amino acids. Germline CDR1 SGHRS, CDR2 YFSETQ. The ends were cut back, 1 base at V and 4 bases at J, with 12 bases in the middle. CDR3: CASSLWLAAYEQYF. For the CDR3, the DNA is TGCGCCAGCAGCTTGTGGTTGGCGGCTTACGAGCAGTACTTC.

The chain has TRBV5-1 and TRBJ2-7; 9 nucleotides agree with TRBD1. The CDR3 has 15 residues. The germline V gene has CDR1 SGHRS and CDR2 YFSETQ. The trim removed 3 bases at V and 0 bases at J, leaving 4 bases unmatched. This CDR3 reads CASSSGQGSSYEQYF. The CDR3 region has the DNA TGCGCCAGCAGCTCTGGACAGGGGAGCTCCTACGAGCAGTACTTC.

The chain recombines TRBV4-1 with TRBJ1-2; a possible D gene is TRBD1 (6 bases). Trimming left V 4 bases short and J 2 bases short, with 14 bases between. Germline V gene data show CDR1 as MGHRA and CDR2 as YSYEKL. The CDR3 consists of 15 residues. DNA for the CDR3: TGCGCCAGCAGCCCGATGGGGACATCGAACTATGGCTACACCTTC. Amino acids: CASSPMGTSNYGYTF.

This CDR3 reads CASRAGTGDYGYTF. Here the CDR3 DNA reads TGTGCCAGCAGAGCCGGGACAGGGGATTATGGCTACACCTTC. This chain joins TRBV9 and TRBJ1-2; TRBD1 aligns across 10 bases. From germline, CDR1 is SGDLS and CDR2 YYNGEE. The CDR3 runs 14 residues. V dropped 5 bases and J dropped 5; count of bases not matched to a gene: 6.

This clone was recorded only once. The rearrangement uses TRBV7-2 and TRBJ1-2, with 11 bases matching TRBD1. The CDR3 is 14 amino acids. The J segment lost 5 bases and the V segment lost 6 bases, leaving 5 bases of the junction unmatched. Germline assignment: CDR1 SGHTA and CDR2 FQGNSA. The CDR3 loop is CASSLGDRGYGYTF. The CDR3 DNA follows: TGTGCCAGCAGTCTTGGGGACAGGGGGTATGGCTACACCTTC.

This clone was counted only a few times. This chain joins TRBV10-3 and TRBJ1-1; 10 bases map to TRBD1. The CDR3 contains 14 residues. V was pared by 2 bases and J by 11 bases, with 8 bases of the junction left unmatched. Germline CDR1 is ENHRY and CDR2 is SYGVKD. CDR3 sequence (DNA): TGTGCCATCAGTGAGCGGGACAGGGGCAGGGTGGCTTTCTTT. Residues: CAISERDRGRVAFF.

V is TRBV5-1 and J is TRBJ1-1; 7 bases are a match to TRBD1. This CDR3 is 14 amino acids long. The junction had 5 bases not matched to a gene; V was cut back by 0 bases and J by 6 bases. Germline V lookup: CDR1 SGHRS, CDR2 YFSETQ. As DNA, the CDR3 is TGCGCCAGCAGCTTGGGAGAGACAGGGTCTGAAGCTTTCTTT. It is translated as CASSLGETGSEAFF. Based on the CDR3 plus reference TRBV5-1 and TRBJ1-1, the full variable domain is KAGVTQTPRYLIKTRGQQVTLSCSPISGHRSVSWYQQTPGQGLQFLFEYFSETQRNKGNFPGRFSGRQFSNSRSEMNVSTLELGDSALYLCASSLGETGSEAFFGQGTRLTVV.

CDR3 residues: CASSRSTGHGYGYTF. The CDR3 DNA is TGCGCCAGCAGCCGATCGACAGGGCATGGCTATGGCTACACCTTC. The chain uses TRBV4-3 and TRBJ1-2, with 7 bases fitting TRBD1. Unmatched junction bases numbered 9, after V lost 4 bases and J lost 4 bases. CDR1 and CDR2 from the germline V gene are LGHNA and YSLEER. CDR3 size: 15 residues.

V is TRBV10-3 and J is TRBJ2-2, with D uncertain. V was pared by 7 bases and J by 4 bases, with 13 bases between. CDR1 and CDR2 from the germline V gene are ENHRY and SYGVKD. This CDR3 spans 14 amino acids. CDR3 protein: CAITSSFATGELFF. CDR3 DNA sequence: TGTGCCATCACGAGTAGTTTTGCCACCGGGGAGCTGTTTTTT.

The chain combines TRBV10-3 with TRBJ2-7; D unclear. Germline V gene data show CDR1 as ENHRY and CDR2 as SYGVKD. The CDR3 is 11 amino acids. The V end lost 3 bases, the J end lost 5 bases, and 5 bases lay between the germline ends. In nucleotides, the CDR3 is TGTGCCATCAGTGAATCCAACGAGCAGTACTTC. This codes for CAISESNEQYF.

The rearrangement uses TRBV29-1 and TRBJ1-3; possibly TRBD1 for D (6 bases). The length of the CDR3 is 13 residues. Germline CDR1 is SQVTM and CDR2 is ANQGSEA. V was shortened by 6 bases and J by 0 bases, with 9 bases between the two germline ends. CDR3 nucleotide sequence: TGCAGCGTACTGGACAGCTCTGGAAACACCATATATTTT. It encodes CSVLDSSGNTIYF.

This chain joins TRBV10-3 and TRBJ1-2, with no clear D. The CDR3 is 15 amino acids. V was clipped by 0 bases and J by 4 bases, with 12 bases between them. Germline assignment: CDR1 ENHRY and CDR2 SYGVKD. The CDR3 bases are TGTGCCATCAGTGAGTCAGGTAGCGGGATCTATGGCTACACCTTC. It translates to CAISESGSGIYGYTF.

The genes are TRBV5-1 and TRBJ1-1; D is uncertain. The germline V and J ends were trimmed by 0 bases and 4 bases, with 10 bases remaining between them. Germline V gene sequence: CDR1 SGHRS, CDR2 YFSETQ. This CDR3 spans 14 amino acids. The DNA of the CDR3 is TGCGCCAGCAGCTTGGTTCGGGCGGGCACTGAAGCTTTCTTT. This gives the protein CASSLVRAGTEAFF. The full variable domain, rest sourced from reference TRBV5-1 and TRBJ1-1, is KAGVTQTPRYLIKTRGQQVTLSCSPISGHRSVSWYQQTPGQGLQFLFEYFSETQRNKGNFPGRFSGRQFSNSRSEMNVSTLELGDSALYLCASSLVRAGTEAFFGQGTRLTVV.

This chain joins TRBV15 and TRBJ1-5, with D possibly TRBD1 on 6 matching bases. CDR3 length: 15 residues. V was shortened by 0 bases and J by 7 bases, with 13 bases between the two germline ends. Germline V CDR1 and CDR2: LNHNV, YYDKDF (reference sequence). The CDR3 nucleotides read TGTGCCACCAGCAGAGATCGCTGGACAGTCCAGCCCCAGCATTTT. Translation: CATSRDRWTVQPQHF.

This clone has just a few counts. V gene TRBV12-5 combines with J gene TRBJ1-6, with 8 nucleotides matching TRBD1. Losses at the gene ends were 0 bases for V and 3 bases for J; bases not matched to a gene: 7. This CDR3 has 18 amino acids. Germline V gene data show CDR1 as LGHNT and CDR2 as FRNRAP. The CDR3 DNA sequence: TGTGCTAGTGGTTTGGTTATAGGACAGGGCAGCTATAATTCACCCCTCCACTTT. Amino acids: CASGLVIGQGSYNSPLHF.

The gene calls are TRBV6-1 and TRBJ2-3; TRBD2 matches 7 bases. In germline, CDR1 is MNHNS, CDR2 SASEGT. V gave up 5 bases and J gave up 4 bases; unmatched junction bases: 6. The CDR3 has 14 amino acids. In nucleotides, the CDR3 is TGTGCCAGCAGTACCAGCGGGGTTGCAGATACGCAGTATTTT. The encoded protein is CASSTSGVADTQYF.

The chain is built from TRBV9 and TRBJ2-1; 11 nucleotides line up with TRBD2. Trimming at V came to 2 bases and at J to 9 bases, leaving 7 bases not matched to a gene. The CDR3 is 15 residues long. Per germline, CDR1 SGDLS and CDR2 YYNGEE. The CDR3 coding sequence is TGTGCCAGCAGCGTTAGCGGGGGGGCCGAGTTTGAGCAGTTCTTC. Translation: CASSVSGGAEFEQFF.

This sequence joins TRBV15 and TRBJ1-1, with D possibly TRBD1 on 5 matching bases. CDR3 size: 15 residues. The ends were cut back, 1 base at V and 4 bases at J, with 13 bases in the middle. CDR1 is LNHNV and CDR2 is YYDKDF in the germline V gene (reference sequence). The DNA for the CDR3 is TGTGCCACCAGCAGAGGGGGGGAAGAAAGCACTGAAGCTTTCTTT. As protein: CATSRGGEESTEAFF.

This chain joins TRBV5-4 and TRBJ2-7; perhaps TRBD1 as D (6 bases). This CDR3 has 15 amino acids. The germline gives CDR1 SGHNT, CDR2 YYREEE (reference sequence). Trimming took 3 bases from V and 4 from J, leaving 17 bases between them. This CDR3 is CASSSPTGSDYEQYF. The CDR3 bases are TGTGCCAGCAGCTCCCCGACAGGTTCCGATTACGAGCAGTACTTC.

This sequence joins TRBV5-1 and TRBJ2-7; possibly TRBD2 for D (6 bases). V shed 4 bases and J shed 3 bases, with 20 bases lying between them. The CDR3 sequence is 16 residues long. Germline CDR1 reads SGHRS; CDR2 reads YFSETQ. The CDR3 reads CASSPDHGGLDYEQYF. The DNA for the CDR3 is TGCGCCAGCAGCCCAGACCACGGGGGTTTAGACTACGAGCAGTACTTC.

The sample holds a few counts of this clone. The rearrangement links TRBV6-5 to TRBJ2-7, with 7 bases lining up with TRBD1. V dropped 6 bases and J dropped 6; count of bases not matched to a gene: 11. CDR1 is MNHEY, CDR2 SVGAGI, per germline. The CDR3 spans 14 residues. The CDR3 DNA reads TGTGCCAGCAGCTCCCAGAGGGGGCGGCGCGAGCAGTACTTC. It is translated as CASSSQRGRREQYF.

The chain recombines TRBV25-1 with TRBJ1-1, with D possibly matching TRBD1 (6 bases). Germline CDR1 and CDR2: MGHDK and SYGVNS. This CDR3 is 17 amino acids long. The germline V and J ends were trimmed by 1 base and 3 bases, with 18 bases remaining between them. CDR3 sequence (DNA): TGTGCCAGCAGTGAATCTGTAGGTATGGGGGCAGACACTGAAGCTTTCTTT. Amino acids: CASSESVGMGADTEAFF. The full variable domain, completed using reference TRBV25-1 and TRBJ1-1, is EADIYQTPRYLVIGTGKKITLECSQTMGHDKMYWYQQDPGMELHLIHYSYGVNSTEKGDLSSESTVSRIRTEHFPLTLESARPSHTSQYLCASSESVGMGADTEAFFGQGTRLTVV.

This rearrangement joins TRBV7-9 to TRBJ1-5; TRBD1 might be the D (6 bases). There are 14 residues in the CDR3. Trimming removed 5 bases at V and 2 bases at J, with 10 bases between. Germline loops: CDR1 SEHNR, CDR2 FQNEAQ (reference sequence). The CDR3 protein is CASSPDRGNQPQHF. The CDR3 DNA reads as TGTGCCAGCAGCCCGGACAGAGGCAATCAGCCCCAGCATTTT. Using reference TRBV7-9 and TRBJ1-5 for the parts outside the CDR3, the full variable domain is DTGVSQNPRHKITKRGQNVTFRCDPISEHNRLYWYRQTLGQGPEFLTYFQNEAQLEKSRLLSDRFSAERPKGSFSTLEIQRTEQGDSAMYLCASSPDRGNQPQHFGDGTRLSIL.

The chain combines TRBV7-2 with TRBJ1-6; D possibly corresponds to TRBD1 (5 bases). V lost 0 bases and J 0 bases, leaving 15 bases between the germline ends. The CDR3 runs 19 residues. The germline V gene encodes CDR1 SGHTA and CDR2 FQGNSA. CDR3 loop: CASSLAWGSPSSYNSPLHF. CDR3 nucleotide sequence: TGTGCCAGCAGCTTAGCCTGGGGCAGTCCGAGCTCCTATAATTCACCCCTCCACTTT.

The table lists this clone with a few counts. This chain joins TRBV23-1 and TRBJ1-2; 8 bases agree with TRBD1. TRBV23-1 is assigned to the ORF class and has an uncertain function. V was clipped by 3 bases and J by 6 bases; unmatched bases: 0. The CDR3 covers 12 residues. CDR3 DNA sequence: TGCGCCAGCAGTCAGACAGGGGATGGCTACACCTTC. Protein: CASSQTGDGYTF.

The chain links TRBV7-2 to TRBJ2-5; D perhaps matches TRBD2 (5 bases). From germline, CDR1 is SGHTA and CDR2 FQGNSA. Between the trimmed V and J ends, which lost 6 bases and 1 base, there was a span of 15 bases. This CDR3 region has 15 residues. DNA for the CDR3: TGTGCCAGCAGTCCTTCACGCGGGCCCCAAGAGACCCAGTACTTC. Protein product: CASSPSRGPQETQYF.